Following are 23 T cell receptor beta chains from one sample sequenced in a study of glioma-infiltrating T cells. The iRepertoire nested amplicon-rescue multiplex PCR amplified TCR alpha and beta CDR3s from RNA. TCRdb redid the calling of the multiplex PCR reads with MiXCR, one entry per CDR3 protein. The data contain a few hundred thousand distinct CDR3 sequences, 35% to 45% of them singletons. The sequenced sample was glioma tissue, nonneoplastic brain tissue, or PBMCs (not recorded which). These receptors all come from a human donor with low-grade glioma or glioblastoma, undergoing nonglioma brain surgery, or in good health (not recorded which).

At least ten counts were recorded for this clonotype. The chain couples TRBV28 to TRBJ1-5, with 7 bases that match TRBD1. Per germline, CDR1 MDHEN and CDR2 SYDVKM. The CDR3 spans 14 residues. The V gene end was trimmed by 1 base and the J gene end by 4 bases; junction bases not matched to a gene: 1. The CDR3, as DNA: TGTGCCAGCAGTTTATCGACAGGGAATCAGCCCCAGCATTTT. Translating it yields CASSLSTGNQPQHF. Complete variable domain (other parts from reference TRBV28 and TRBJ1-5): DVKVTQSSRYLVKRTGEKVFLECVQDMDHENMFWYRQDPGLGLRLIYFSYDVKMKEKGDIPEGYSVSREKKERFSLILESASTNQTSMYLCASSLSTGNQPQHFGDGTRLSIL.

A note on this clonotype: Possible read error: a much larger clone is one base away. The rearrangement links TRBV6-5 to TRBJ2-7; D is tentatively TRBD1 or TRBD2 (5 bases each). This CDR3 contains 16 residues. Germline V gives CDR1 MNHEY, CDR2 SVGAGI. The V gene lost 5 bases and the J gene lost 0 bases, with 17 bases spanning the gap. For the CDR3, the DNA is TGTGCCAGCAGTCGGGGCCAACCCTTAAGCTCCTACGAGCAGTACTTC. The encoded protein is CASSRGQPLSSYEQYF.

Comments on this clonotype: A much larger clone sits a single nucleotide away, making a read error possible. The J gene is TRBJ2-3, the V gene TRBV7-9; D ambiguous. Germline V gene data show CDR1 as SEHNR and CDR2 as FQNEAQ (reference sequence). Trimming removed 1 base at V and 5 bases at J, with 10 bases between. This CDR3 region has 14 residues. CDR3 nucleotides: TGTGCCAGCAGCTTAGTTGTCCAACGAGATACGCAGTATTTT. This gives the protein CASSLVVQRDTQYF.

The sample holds a few counts of this clonotype. This sequence joins TRBV4-1 and TRBJ2-7; 7 bases are a match to TRBD2. Germline values: CDR1 MGHRA, CDR2 YSYEKL. V lost 3 bases and J lost 9; bases outside the gene matches: 11. This CDR3 region has 14 residues. Written as DNA, the CDR3 is TGCGCCAGCAGCCACCCCGGGACTACGCCACGGCAGTACTTC. It codes for CASSHPGTTPRQYF.

This clonotype was seen only once. This chain connects TRBV7-9 to TRBJ2-7; TRBD2 aligns across 9 bases. The trim removed 6 bases at V and 6 bases at J, leaving 6 bases unmatched. Germline CDR1 reads SEHNR; CDR2 reads FQNEAQ (reference sequence). CDR3 length: 13 residues. Here the CDR3 DNA reads TGTGCCAGCAGAACCGGGACTAGCAGCGAGCAGTACTTC. Translating it yields CASRTGTSSEQYF.

This clonotype was counted between two and nine times. This chain connects TRBV29-1 to TRBJ2-7; D could derive from TRBD1 or TRBD2 (5 bases each). CDR1 is SQVTM and CDR2 is ANQGSEA in the germline V gene. V lost 1 base to trimming and J lost 0 bases, with 10 bases between them. The CDR3 has 14 amino acids. The chain's CDR3 is CSVEVPGSSYEQYF. The CDR3 region has the DNA TGCAGCGTTGAAGTTCCAGGGAGCTCCTACGAGCAGTACTTC.

The J gene is TRBJ1-6, the V gene TRBV30; D unresolved. Germline CDR1 and CDR2: GTSNPN and SVGIG (reference sequence). The CDR3 consists of 11 residues. Trimming took off 3 bases at V and 8 bases at J, with 5 bases between the two ends. CDR3 in DNA: TGTGCCTGGAGCCGAGATTCACCCCTCCACTTT. Its translation: CAWSRDSPLHF.

The chain recombines TRBV20-1 with TRBJ2-1, with TRBD1 identical over 8 bases. Germline V lookup: CDR1 DFQATT, CDR2 SNEGSKA (reference sequence). V lost 5 bases to trimming and J lost 4 bases; unmatched junction nucleotides: 4. The CDR3 spans 13 residues. The CDR3 bases are TGCAGTGCTGGGCGGGACAGGTACAATGAGCAGTTCTTC. It specifies CSAGRDRYNEQFF.

This clonotype was detected ten times or more. The chain combines TRBV7-8 with TRBJ1-1; a weak D match, TRBD1 (5 bases). The CDR3 loop spans 14 amino acids. Per germline, CDR1 SGHVS and CDR2 FQNEAQ. V was shortened by 5 bases and J by 3 bases, with 13 bases between the two germline ends. CDR3 DNA sequence: TGTGCCAGCAGCCCCAAGGGGTACTACACTGAAGCTTTCTTT. This codes for CASSPKGYYTEAFF.

This chain connects TRBV7-8 to TRBJ2-3, with D maybe TRBD2 (6 bases). Germline-derived CDR1 and CDR2 are SGHVS and FQNEAQ. The CDR3 spans 15 residues. The ends were cut back, 7 bases at V and 2 bases at J, with 16 bases in the middle. The CDR3 loop reads CASNLRTIHTDTQYF. In nucleotides, the CDR3 is TGTGCCAGCAACCTACGGACTATCCACACAGATACGCAGTATTTT.

This clonotype was counted between two and nine times. The chain couples TRBV12-3 or TRBV12-4 to TRBJ1-1; D may be TRBD1 (5 bases). The CDR3 spans 15 residues. V gave up 7 bases and J gave up 1 base, with 16 bases separating them. In DNA, the CDR3 is TGTGCCAGCACCCTTGGGGGGAGGGGGAACACTGAAGCTTTCTTT. Protein sequence: CASTLGGRGNTEAFF.

The chain couples TRBV27 to TRBJ2-1; 11 bases match TRBD2. The V segment lost 7 bases and the J segment 4 bases; nucleotides outside the gene matches: 6. The CDR3 loop spans 15 amino acids. Germline values: CDR1 MNHEY, CDR2 SMNVEV (reference sequence). CDR3 in DNA: TGTGCCAGCAACCTCGGGACTAGCGGATACAATGAGCAGTTCTTC. Translation gives CASNLGTSGYNEQFF.

This clonotype came up a few times. This chain uses TRBV20-1 with TRBJ1-1, with D unresolved. The V end lost 4 bases, the J end lost 1 base, and 13 bases lay between the germline ends. The CDR3 extends over 14 amino acids. CDR1 is DFQATT, CDR2 SNEGSKA, per germline (reference sequence). The chain's CDR3 is CSAKVARRNTEAFF. The CDR3 bases are TGCAGTGCTAAGGTGGCCCGCCGGAACACTGAAGCTTTCTTT.

This sequence joins TRBV19 and TRBJ1-1; 7 bases agree with TRBD1. In germline, CDR1 is LNHDA, CDR2 SQIVND (reference sequence). The CDR3 has 14 amino acids. V trimming: 6 bases; J trimming: 5 bases; junction bases outside the gene matches: 9. The CDR3 protein is CASSNGGGATEAFF. The CDR3 DNA is TGTGCCAGTAGCAATGGAGGGGGCGCGACTGAAGCTTTCTTT.

The CDR3, as DNA: TGTGCCACCAGTGATGCGTGGACTAGCGCCACCGGGGAGCTGTTTTTT. Translation: CATSDAWTSATGELFF. The rearrangement links TRBV24-1 to TRBJ2-2; 9 nucleotides line up with TRBD2. Losses at the gene ends were 3 bases for V and 4 bases for J; bases not matched to a gene: 5. CDR1 is KGHDR, CDR2 SFDVKD, per germline. The CDR3 is 16 residues long.

This clonotype was observed many times. V and J are TRBV20-1 and TRBJ2-1; D unclear. Trimming removed 5 bases at V and 6 bases at J, with 17 bases between. The CDR3 is 14 amino acids. CDR1 and CDR2 from the germline V gene are DFQATT and SNEGSKA (reference sequence). The CDR3 DNA reads TGCAGTGCTCCTAAGCCCCTTTTCCTCAATGAGCAGTTCTTC. Translated: CSAPKPLFLNEQFF.

This clonotype was recorded at least ten times. CDR3 in amino acids: CASSYSGQGEAFF. In DNA, the CDR3 is TGTGCCAGCAGTTACTCCGGACAGGGTGAAGCTTTCTTT. The chain uses TRBV6-5 and TRBJ1-1; 8 positions agree with TRBD1. The V gene end was trimmed by 0 bases and the J gene end by 7 bases; junction bases not matched to a gene: 1. The CDR3 runs 13 residues. The germline gives CDR1 MNHEY, CDR2 SVGAGI.

As regards this clonotype: It may be a read error: a sequence one base away is much more abundant. The chain employs TRBV27 and TRBJ2-3, with no clear D. Germline-derived CDR1 and CDR2 are MNHEY and SMNVEV (reference sequence). This CDR3 region has 15 residues. The ends were cut back, 4 bases at V and 1 base at J, with 12 bases in the middle. CDR3 sequence (DNA): TGTGCCAGCAGTTCTAGTACAGAGTGCACAGATACGCAGTATTTT. Its protein is CASSSSTECTDTQYF.

The chain uses TRBV20-1 and TRBJ1-5; D gene unclear. The V end was cut by 0 bases, the J end by 0 bases, with 9 bases between. Looked up from germline, CDR1 is DFQATT and CDR2 is SNEGSKA (reference sequence). This CDR3 is 15 amino acids long. CDR3 DNA sequence: TGCAGTGCTAGAGATAACAGTCATAGCAATCAGCCCCAGCATTTT. Translation: CSARDNSHSNQPQHF.

This clonotype was recorded at least ten times. The chain recombines TRBV6-2 or TRBV6-3 with TRBJ2-1, with a weak D call TRBD2 (5 bases). The CDR3 is made up of 15 amino acids. The germline V gene has CDR1 MNHEY and CDR2 SVGEGT. V lost 2 bases to trimming and J lost 4 bases, with 12 bases between them. The CDR3 sequence: CASSYVREPYNEQFF. The CDR3 DNA follows: TGTGCCAGCAGTTACGTGAGGGAACCTTACAATGAGCAGTTCTTC.

This clonotype was detected ten times or more. This rearrangement joins TRBV6-2 or TRBV6-3 to TRBJ1-1, with a tentative D call TRBD1 (5 bases). Trimming took 6 bases from V and 6 from J, leaving 14 bases between them. This CDR3 comprises 13 residues. Per germline, CDR1 MNHEY and CDR2 SVGEGT. DNA of the CDR3: TGTGCCAGCAGGAGGCGAGGGGTCGCTGAAGCTTTCTTT. Translating gives CASRRRGVAEAFF.

V gene TRBV20-1 combines with J gene TRBJ2-1; the match to TRBD2 covers 11 bases. After removal of 5 bases from V and 5 bases from J, the junction contained 11 bases not matched to a gene. Germline CDR1 DFQATT, CDR2 SNEGSKA (reference sequence). The CDR3 has 16 residues. CDR3 amino acids: CSAPLPRTSGHNEQFF. The CDR3 DNA follows: TGCAGTGCTCCCCTTCCCCGGACTAGCGGGCACAATGAGCAGTTCTTC.

The chain carries TRBV4-3 and TRBJ1-4, with unresolved D. Germline CDR1 and CDR2: LGHNA and YSLEER. The CDR3 loop spans 14 amino acids. V dropped 1 base and J dropped 8 bases, with 11 bases sitting between them. The CDR3 reads CASSQVGPTEKLFF. CDR3 sequence (DNA): TGCGCCAGCAGCCAAGTGGGTCCAACAGAAAAACTGTTTTTT.